The next 14 T cell receptor beta chains were all read from a single sample in a study of blood T cells in healthy people across ages. A second 7 to 11 cycle PCR used barcoded and J-beta primers. MiXCR was run by TCRdb on the 5' RACE reads, yielding one entry per CDR3 protein. The sample carries 800,000 to 950,000 distinct CDR3 sequences, roughly 29% recorded once. The same sample was also used in a study of T cells of mothers and their children.

Sequencing was carried out using blood. These receptor sequences come from a woman between 40 and 50 years old in good health.

This clonotype was seen once. A much more abundant neighbour one base away suggests this may be a read error. The chain is built from TRBV7-9 and TRBJ2-1; D not resolved. This CDR3 region has 15 residues. The germline V gene encodes CDR1 SEHNR and CDR2 FQNEAQ (reference sequence). The CDR3 DNA follows: TGTGCCGGCAGCTTAGAGGTACAAGGGTACTCTCAGCAGTTCTTC. Its protein product is CAGSLEVQGYSQQFF.

V gene TRBV24-1 combines with J gene TRBJ2-1, with 11 bases aligning to TRBD1. Germline V gene data show CDR1 as KGHDR and CDR2 as SFDVKD. V was clipped by 0 bases and J by 10 bases; unmatched bases: 7. CDR3 length: 16 amino acids. CDR3 in amino acids: CATSDLGTGGDEEQFF. CDR3 in DNA: TGTGCCACCAGTGATTTGGGGACAGGGGGGGATGAGGAGCAGTTCTTC.

This clonotype occurred once. The genes are TRBV6-1 and TRBJ2-3; tentatively, D is TRBD1 (7 bases). Germline CDR1 MNHNS, CDR2 SASEGT. V was cut by 7 bases and J by 1 base, with 27 bases left in between. This CDR3 contains 19 residues. DNA of the CDR3: TGTGCCAGCACCGGACGGGGGACAGCTAAAAACCCGGGCACAGATACGCAGTATTTT. It specifies CASTGRGTAKNPGTDTQYF.

The J gene is TRBJ2-7, the V gene TRBV28, with a tentative D call TRBD1 (5 bases). CDR1 MDHEN and CDR2 SYDVKM come from the germline V gene. CDR3 length: 14 amino acids. V lost 3 bases to trimming and J lost 7 bases, with 16 bases between them. CDR3 DNA: TGTGCCAGCAGTTTGTGGGGCGTCAGCCCGGAGCAGTACTTC. Its protein product is CASSLWGVSPEQYF.

CDR3 residues: CASSQDTGLSEAFF. CDR3 DNA sequence: TGTGCCAGCAGCCAAGATACGGGGTTGTCTGAAGCTTTCTTT. The J gene is TRBJ1-1, the V gene TRBV4-2; D uncertain. Deletions cut 0 bases from V and 6 bases from J, with 11 bases between. CDR3 length: 14 amino acids. From germline, CDR1 is LGHNA and CDR2 YNFKEQ.

In the case of this clonotype: Mismatch with germline at one junction end may stem from a read error. V is TRBV2 and J is TRBJ1-5, with D perhaps TRBD1 (5 bases). The CDR3 is 13 amino acids. CDR1 and CDR2 (germline): SNHLY, FYNNEI. Written as DNA, the CDR3 is TGTGCCGGCAGGGTCAGGACTGTCCAGCCCCAGCATTTT. This translates into CAGRVRTVQPQHF.

This clonotype was counted at least ten times. The chain joins TRBV12-3 or TRBV12-4 to TRBJ2-7; tentative D call: TRBD2 (5 bases). Trimming removed 9 bases from V and 5 bases from J, with 14 bases in between. The CDR3 is 12 amino acids. This CDR3 is CASCGRRNEQYF. In DNA form, the CDR3 reads TGTGCCAGTTGCGGGCGCCGGAACGAGCAGTACTTC.

This clonotype was recorded a few times. The chain has TRBV5-1 and TRBJ2-1; possibly TRBD1 for D (7 bases). Germline assignment: CDR1 SGHRS and CDR2 YFSETQ. V was cut by 4 bases and J by 0 bases, with 11 bases left in between. This CDR3 has 15 residues. CDR3 in amino acids: CASSRGDSSYNEQFF. CDR3 coding DNA: TGCGCCAGCAGCAGGGGGGACAGCTCCTACAATGAGCAGTTCTTC.

V is TRBV7-2 and J is TRBJ2-3, with D possibly being TRBD2 (6 bases). Germline lookup yields CDR1 SGHTA and CDR2 FQGNSA. V was trimmed by 6 bases and J by 2 bases, leaving 15 bases between them. This CDR3 has 15 amino acids. The chain's CDR3 is CASSASGLATDTQYF. The CDR3 DNA sequence: TGTGCCAGCAGTGCCTCGGGACTCGCCACAGATACGCAGTATTTT.

A word on this clonotype: Possible read error: a much larger clone is one base away. The V gene is TRBV5-1, the J gene TRBJ2-4, with a tentative D call TRBD2 (6 bases). The CDR3 covers 15 residues. Germline V CDR1 and CDR2: SGHRS, YFSETQ. Trimming cost V 2 bases and J 2 bases, with 11 bases left between them. The DNA of the CDR3 is TGCGCCAGCAGCTTTGATGGAGGGACCAAAAACATTCAGTACTTC. Protein: CASSFDGGTKNIQYF.

This clonotype showed up many times. The V gene is TRBV15, the J gene TRBJ2-7, with 10 nucleotides matching TRBD1. CDR3 length equals 14 residues. Germline CDR1 is LNHNV and CDR2 is YYDKDF (reference sequence). V gave up 6 bases and J gave up 6 bases; unmatched junction bases: 8. This chain's CDR3 is CATSGDRGLSEQYF. CDR3 coding DNA: TGTGCCACCAGTGGAGACAGGGGGCTTAGCGAGCAGTACTTC.

This sequence joins TRBV2 and TRBJ1-5; D remains ambiguous. Germline V gene lookup returns CDR1 SNHLY and CDR2 FYNNEI. Between the trimmed V and J ends, which lost 7 bases and 1 base, there was a span of 14 bases. This CDR3 contains 15 residues. CDR3 sequence reads: CASTHGRGSNQPQHF. The CDR3 bases are TGTGCCAGCACCCACGGACGTGGCAGCAATCAGCCCCAGCATTTT.

The V gene is TRBV7-6, the J gene TRBJ2-3; 8 bases align to TRBD2. Per germline, CDR1 SGHVS and CDR2 FNYEAQ. The CDR3 has 18 residues. The junction had 15 bases not matched to a gene; V was cut back by 5 bases and J by 2 bases. The CDR3 DNA is TGTGCCAGCAGCCTCCGGGGGGGCGGTTATTCTTTCACAGATACGCAGTATTTT. It is translated as CASSLRGGGYSFTDTQYF.

As DNA, the CDR3 is TGTGCCAGCAGCCAAAGAACTAGCGGACTAGCCAAAAACATTCAGTACTTC. Protein product: CASSQRTSGLAKNIQYF. The rearrangement joins TRBV14 to TRBJ2-4; TRBD2 aligns across 8 bases. Germline-derived CDR1 and CDR2 are SGHDN and FVKESK. Unmatched junction bases numbered 6, after V lost 2 bases and J lost 0 bases. This CDR3 has 17 amino acids.